Here is one T cell receptor beta chain with its context. Its specificity is unknown. This record comes from a study of vaccination and CD4 T cells after COVID-19. Overall study context: Stimulation of the cells used overlapping spike peptide pools from SARS-CoV-2 and from the common cold coronaviruses HCoV-NL63, HCoV-OC43 and HCoV-229E. Study-wide results and limits: The median SARS-CoV-2-reactive clonotype number increased from approximately 21 to 38, without statistical significance.

As to treatment: roughly 10-day PBMC culture with coronavirus spike peptide pools or control peptides (ViraFEST assay). Sequencing of cultured CD4+ T cell DNA used the Oncomine TCR Beta short-read assay. TCRdb re-analysed the PCR reads in MiXCR, keeping a single row per CDR3 protein. The profile shows 10,000 to 13,000 distinct CDR3 sequences, roughly half of them singletons. V dropped 9 bases and J dropped 0 bases, with 12 bases sitting between them. Germline-derived CDR1 and CDR2 are MDHEN and SYDVKM. This CDR3 is 14 amino acids long. This chain joins TRBV28 and TRBJ2-1; D not resolved. The sequence was obtained from a human donor who had recovered from COVID-19. Material for sequencing was CD4+ T cells from blood, cultured in vitro. The CDR3 is CASTISFSYNEQFF. DNA of the CDR3: TGTGCCAGTACTATCTCTTTCTCCTACAATGAGCAGTTCTTC.